Following are 12 T cell receptor beta chains from one sample sequenced in a study of control samples from healthy donors and cancer patients. Here immunoSEQ multiplex PCR was the method, and the copy in TCRdb shows in-frame clones only, minus some. The sample lists 390,000 or so clones; 80% to 95% were seen once. Sequencing was carried out using PBMCs. These receptors were collected from a man aged 40-49 years with head and neck cancer.

The rearrangement joins TRBV4-2 to TRBJ2-3; D unclear. CDR1 is LGHNA, CDR2 YNFKEQ, per germline. With 0 bases removed from V and 2 bases from J, the gap between germline ends came to 6 bases. The CDR3 has 14 residues. Here the CDR3 DNA reads TGTGCCAGCAGCCAAGATCAGGCCACAGATACGCAGTATTTT. Translation gives CASSQDQATDTQYF.

The chain joins TRBV6-2 or TRBV6-3 to TRBJ1-2; perhaps TRBD1 as D (6 bases). The CDR3 runs 15 residues. Germline values: CDR1 MNHEY, CDR2 SVGEGT. The germline V and J ends were trimmed by 1 base and 5 bases, with 14 bases remaining between them. Written as DNA, the CDR3 is TGTGCCAGCAGTTACTTATCTGGGGGCGCGTATGGCTACACCTTC. This encodes CASSYLSGGAYGYTF.

Points on this clone: Other DNA sequences within the sample encode an identical CDR3. The chain carries TRBV5-4 and TRBJ2-3, with 7 bases that match TRBD2. J gave up 3 bases and V 0 bases, and 1 base lay outside the gene matches. This CDR3 spans 14 amino acids. CDR1 is SGHNT, CDR2 YYREEE, per germline (reference sequence). CDR3 in amino acids: CASSLGGGTDTQYF. The CDR3 nucleotides read TGTGCCAGCAGCTTGGGGGGAGGGACAGATACGCAGTATTTT. The entire variable domain, with the rest obtained from reference TRBV5-4 and TRBJ2-3, is as follows: ETGVTQSPTHLIKTRGQQVTLRCSSQSGHNTVSWYQQALGQGPQFIFQYYREEENGRGNFPPRFSGLQFPNYSSELNVNALELDDSALYLCASSLGGGTDTQYFGPGTRLTVL.

The CDR3 loop reads CASSLSGSTDTQYF. CDR3 DNA: TGCGCCAGCAGCTTGAGCGGCAGCACAGATACGCAGTATTTT. The genes are TRBV5-1 and TRBJ2-3; D is possibly TRBD2 (5 bases). V lost 1 base, J lost 0 bases, and 6 bases lay in between. Germline CDR1 SGHRS, CDR2 YFSETQ. CDR3 length: 14 residues.

V is TRBV20-1 and J is TRBJ1-2, with 7 bases that match TRBD1. This CDR3 has 14 amino acids. In germline, CDR1 is DFQATT, CDR2 SNEGSKA (reference sequence). V dropped 3 bases and J dropped 3; count of bases not matched to a gene: 7. The CDR3: CSASTGELHYGYTF. The CDR3, as DNA: TGCAGTGCTAGTACAGGGGAGTTACACTATGGCTACACCTTC.

The chain combines TRBV19 with TRBJ1-2; D might be TRBD1 (6 bases). Germline CDR1 and CDR2: LNHDA and SQIVND (reference sequence). There are 13 residues in the CDR3. V shed 6 bases and J shed 8 bases, with 16 bases lying between them. CDR3 sequence reads: CASSPTGTGGYTF. The CDR3 nucleotides are TGTGCCAGTAGCCCCACAGGGACTGGCGGCTACACCTTC.

The chain uses TRBV19 and TRBJ1-5; weak D call: TRBD1 (6 bases). The CDR3 runs 16 residues. The V end was cut by 5 bases, the J end by 0 bases, with 14 bases between. Germline V lookup: CDR1 LNHDA, CDR2 SQIVND (reference sequence). In DNA form, the CDR3 reads TGTGCCAGTAGTCCAAACAGGGATTATAGCAATCAGCCCCAGCATTTT. This translates into CASSPNRDYSNQPQHF.

This clone was counted between two and nine times. The genes are TRBV28 and TRBJ1-5; 7 bases agree with TRBD1. J was trimmed by 4 bases and V by 3 bases; bases with no gene match: 12. CDR1 is MDHEN and CDR2 is SYDVKM in the germline V gene. The CDR3 sequence is 17 residues long. CDR3 amino acids: CASSFRNLGQRNQPQHF. DNA of the CDR3: TGTGCCAGCAGTTTTCGGAACTTGGGACAGCGGAATCAGCCCCAGCATTTT.

The V gene is TRBV19, the J gene TRBJ2-3, with TRBD2 as a possible D gene (6 bases). This CDR3 comprises 16 residues. The V gene's germline CDR1 is LNHDA and CDR2 SQIVND (reference sequence). V was shortened by 3 bases and J by 2 bases, with 15 bases between the two germline ends. CDR3 sequence (DNA): TGTGCCAGTAGTATCGCGGGGCCCCCGAACACAGATACGCAGTATTTT. Amino acids: CASSIAGPPNTDTQYF. Full variable domain (outside the CDR3, taken from reference TRBV19 and TRBJ2-3): DGGITQSPKYLFRKEGQNVTLSCEQNLNHDAMYWYRQDPGQGLRLIYYSQIVNDFQKGDIAEGYSVSREKKESFPLTVTSAQKNPTAFYLCASSIAGPPNTDTQYFGPGTRLTVL.

The V call is TRBV29-1, the J call TRBJ2-4; D might be TRBD1 (6 bases). The length of the CDR3 is 11 residues. Trimming pared 3 bases from V and 14 bases from J, leaving 14 bases between. Germline loops: CDR1 SQVTM, CDR2 ANQGSEA. The CDR3 DNA reads TGCAGCGTTGACTCAGGGGCAGGAAAGTACTTC. It translates to CSVDSGAGKYF.

The chain recombines TRBV28 with TRBJ2-2; D not certain. Germline CDR1 and CDR2: MDHEN and SYDVKM. The CDR3 is made up of 13 amino acids. V was shortened by 7 bases and J by 0 bases, with 6 bases between the two germline ends. The CDR3 protein is CASKASNTGELFF. The CDR3 bases are TGTGCCAGCAAGGCCTCGAACACCGGGGAGCTGTTTTTT.

This clone was recorded only once. The rearrangement links TRBV7-2 to TRBJ1-5; the D gene is possibly TRBD1 (5 bases). The CDR3 totals 13 residues. The germline V gene encodes CDR1 SGHTA and CDR2 FQGNSA. V was cut by 0 bases and J by 5 bases, with 5 bases left in between. The CDR3 is CASSLAGDQPQHF. The CDR3 DNA is TGTGCCAGCAGCTTAGCAGGGGATCAGCCCCAGCATTTT.